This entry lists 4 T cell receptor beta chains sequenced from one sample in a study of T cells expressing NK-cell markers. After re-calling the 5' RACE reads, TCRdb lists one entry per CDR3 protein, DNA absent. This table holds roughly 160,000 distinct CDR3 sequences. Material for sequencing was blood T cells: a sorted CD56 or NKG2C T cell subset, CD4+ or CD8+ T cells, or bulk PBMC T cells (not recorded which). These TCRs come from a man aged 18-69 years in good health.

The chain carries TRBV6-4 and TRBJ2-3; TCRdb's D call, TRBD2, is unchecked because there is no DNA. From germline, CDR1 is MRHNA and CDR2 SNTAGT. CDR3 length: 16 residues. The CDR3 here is CASSDGLAGGPDTQYF.

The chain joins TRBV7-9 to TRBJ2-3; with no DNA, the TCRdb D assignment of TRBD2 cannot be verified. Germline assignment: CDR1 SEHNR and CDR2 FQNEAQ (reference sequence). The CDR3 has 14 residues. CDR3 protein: CASSGLRDQDTQYF.

The CDR3 loop reads CASSFRVLTYNEQFF. This chain connects TRBV28 to TRBJ2-1. Germline CDR1 reads MDHEN; CDR2 reads SYDVKM. The CDR3 has 15 residues.

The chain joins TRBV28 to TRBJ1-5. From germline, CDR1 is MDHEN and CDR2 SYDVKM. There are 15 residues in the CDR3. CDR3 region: CASSWRGLGNQPQHF.